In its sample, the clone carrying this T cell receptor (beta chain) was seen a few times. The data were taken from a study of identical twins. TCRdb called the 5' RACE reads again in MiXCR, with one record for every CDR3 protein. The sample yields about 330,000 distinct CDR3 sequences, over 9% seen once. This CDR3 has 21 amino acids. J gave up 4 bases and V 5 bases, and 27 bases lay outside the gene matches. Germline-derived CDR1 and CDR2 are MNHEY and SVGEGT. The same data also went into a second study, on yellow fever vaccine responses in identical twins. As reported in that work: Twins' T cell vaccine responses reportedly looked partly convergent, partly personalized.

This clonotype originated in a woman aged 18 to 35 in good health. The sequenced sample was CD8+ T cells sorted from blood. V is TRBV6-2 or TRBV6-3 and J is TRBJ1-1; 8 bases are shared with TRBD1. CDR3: CASSPLIPVSGQVWARTEAFF. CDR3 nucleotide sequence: TGTGCCAGCAGTCCTCTAATCCCGGTGTCGGGACAGGTATGGGCGCGCACTGAAGCTTTCTTT.